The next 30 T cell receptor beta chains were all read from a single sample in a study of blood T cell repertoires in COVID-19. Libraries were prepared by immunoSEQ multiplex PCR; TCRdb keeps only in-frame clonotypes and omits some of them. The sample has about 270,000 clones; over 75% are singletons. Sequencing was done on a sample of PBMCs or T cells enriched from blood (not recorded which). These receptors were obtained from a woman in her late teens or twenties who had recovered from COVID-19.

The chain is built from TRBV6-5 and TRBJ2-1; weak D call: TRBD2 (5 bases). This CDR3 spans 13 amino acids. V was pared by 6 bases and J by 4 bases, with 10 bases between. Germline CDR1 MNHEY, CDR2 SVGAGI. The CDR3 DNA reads TGTGCCAGCAGGTTCGAGGGTTACAATGAGCAGTTCTTC. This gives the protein CASRFEGYNEQFF.

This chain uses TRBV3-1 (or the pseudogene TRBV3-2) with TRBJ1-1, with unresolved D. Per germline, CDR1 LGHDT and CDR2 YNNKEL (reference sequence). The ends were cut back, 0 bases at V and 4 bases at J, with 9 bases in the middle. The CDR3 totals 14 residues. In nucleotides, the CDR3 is TGTGCCAGCAGCCAAGATCGGGTTGGCACTGAAGCTTTCTTT. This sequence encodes CASSQDRVGTEAFF.

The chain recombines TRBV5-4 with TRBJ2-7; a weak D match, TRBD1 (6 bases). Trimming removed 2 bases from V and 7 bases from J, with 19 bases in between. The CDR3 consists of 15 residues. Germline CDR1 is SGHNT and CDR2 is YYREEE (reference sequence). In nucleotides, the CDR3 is TGTGCCAGCAGCTTTGGGGTAGGGGGATACTTGGAGCAGTACTTC. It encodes CASSFGVGGYLEQYF. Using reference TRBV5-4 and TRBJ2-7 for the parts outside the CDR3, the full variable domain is ETGVTQSPTHLIKTRGQQVTLRCSSQSGHNTVSWYQQALGQGPQFIFQYYREEENGRGNFPPRFSGLQFPNYSSELNVNALELDDSALYLCASSFGVGGYLEQYFGPGTRLTVT.

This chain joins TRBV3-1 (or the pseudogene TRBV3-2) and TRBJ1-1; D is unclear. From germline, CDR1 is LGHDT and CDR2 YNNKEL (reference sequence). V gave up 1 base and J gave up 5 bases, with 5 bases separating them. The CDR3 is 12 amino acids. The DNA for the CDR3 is TGTGCCAGCAGCCAAGTCAGTACTGAAGCTTTCTTT. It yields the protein CASSQVSTEAFF.

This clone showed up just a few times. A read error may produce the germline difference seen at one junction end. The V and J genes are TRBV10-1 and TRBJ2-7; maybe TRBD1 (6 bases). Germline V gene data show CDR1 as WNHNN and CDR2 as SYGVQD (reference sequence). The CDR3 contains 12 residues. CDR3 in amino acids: CASSDWTVGLHF. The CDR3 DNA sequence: TGCGCCAGCAGTGATTGGACAGTCGGCCTGCACTTC.

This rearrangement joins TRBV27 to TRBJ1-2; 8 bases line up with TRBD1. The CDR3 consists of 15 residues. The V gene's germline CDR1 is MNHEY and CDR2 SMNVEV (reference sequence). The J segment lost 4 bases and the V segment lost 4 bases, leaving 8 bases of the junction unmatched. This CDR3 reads CASSSPKDRVYGYTF. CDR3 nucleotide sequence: TGTGCCAGCAGTTCGCCGAAGGACAGGGTCTATGGCTACACCTTC.

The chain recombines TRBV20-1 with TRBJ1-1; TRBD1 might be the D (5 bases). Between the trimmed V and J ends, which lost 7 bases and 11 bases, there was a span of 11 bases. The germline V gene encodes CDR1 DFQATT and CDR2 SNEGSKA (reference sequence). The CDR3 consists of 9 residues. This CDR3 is CSVQGGAFF. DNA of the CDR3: TGCAGTGTCCAGGGAGGGGCTTTCTTT.

The CDR3 region is CASSWTGLLNTEAFF. The DNA for the CDR3 is TGTGCCAGCAGCTGGACAGGGCTTTTGAACACTGAAGCTTTCTTT. The gene calls are TRBV28 and TRBJ1-1, with 8 bases lining up with TRBD1. There are 15 residues in the CDR3. V lost 6 bases and J lost 0; bases outside the gene matches: 6. Germline V gene lookup returns CDR1 MDHEN and CDR2 SYDVKM.

The CDR3 region is CASSLADRINYGYTF. Written as DNA, the CDR3 is TGTGCCAGCAGCTTAGCGGACAGAATTAACTATGGCTACACCTTC. V is TRBV7-9 and J is TRBJ1-2; D is perhaps TRBD1 (6 bases). Germline V gene sequence: CDR1 SEHNR, CDR2 FQNEAQ (reference sequence). The CDR3 extends over 15 amino acids. The V and J ends lost 0 bases and 1 base respectively, with 9 bases between them.

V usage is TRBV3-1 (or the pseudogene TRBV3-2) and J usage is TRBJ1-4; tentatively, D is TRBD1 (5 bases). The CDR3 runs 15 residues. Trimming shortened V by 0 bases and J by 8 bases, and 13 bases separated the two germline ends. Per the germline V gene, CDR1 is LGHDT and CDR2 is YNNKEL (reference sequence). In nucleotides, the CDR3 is TGTGCCAGCAGCCAAGATAGGGCCGCAGGGGAAAAACTGTTTTTT. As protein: CASSQDRAAGEKLFF.

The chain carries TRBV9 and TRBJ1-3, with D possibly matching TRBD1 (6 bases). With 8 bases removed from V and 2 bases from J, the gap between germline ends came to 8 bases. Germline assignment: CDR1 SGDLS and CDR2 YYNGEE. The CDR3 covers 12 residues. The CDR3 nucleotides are TGTGCCAGTTGGGGGCCTGGAAACACCATATATTTT. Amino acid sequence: CASWGPGNTIYF.

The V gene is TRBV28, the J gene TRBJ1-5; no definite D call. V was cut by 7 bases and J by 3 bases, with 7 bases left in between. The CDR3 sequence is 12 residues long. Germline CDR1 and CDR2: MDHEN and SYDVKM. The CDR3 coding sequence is TGTGCCAGCACCTGGCCCAATCAGCCCCAGCATTTT. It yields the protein CASTWPNQPQHF.

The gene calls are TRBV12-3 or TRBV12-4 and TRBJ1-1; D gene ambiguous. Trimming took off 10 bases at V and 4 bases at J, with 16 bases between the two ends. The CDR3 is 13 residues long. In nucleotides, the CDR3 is TGTGCCACCAGCGTCAAGCTAGGCACTGAAGCTTTCTTT. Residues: CATSVKLGTEAFF.

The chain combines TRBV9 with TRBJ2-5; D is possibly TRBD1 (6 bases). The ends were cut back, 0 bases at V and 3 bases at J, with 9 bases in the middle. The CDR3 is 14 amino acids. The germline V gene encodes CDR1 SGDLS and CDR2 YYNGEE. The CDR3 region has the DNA TGTGCCAGCAGCGTAGATAACAGGGAAGAGACCCAGTACTTC. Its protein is CASSVDNREETQYF.

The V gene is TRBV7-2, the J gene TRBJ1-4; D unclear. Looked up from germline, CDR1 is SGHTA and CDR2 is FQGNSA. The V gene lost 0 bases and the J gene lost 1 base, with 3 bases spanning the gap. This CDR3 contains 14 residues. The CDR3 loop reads CASSLAVTNEKLFF. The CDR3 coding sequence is TGTGCCAGCAGCTTAGCCGTAACTAATGAAAAACTGTTTTTT. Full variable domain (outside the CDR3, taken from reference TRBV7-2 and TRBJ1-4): GAGVSQSPSNKVTEKGKDVELRCDPISGHTALYWYRQSLGQGLEFLIYFQGNSAPDKSGLPSDRFSAERTGGSVSTLTIQRTQQEDSAVYLCASSLAVTNEKLFFGSGTQLSVL.

CDR3 bases: TGCAGAGACAGGGGGCGTAGGTACGAGCAGTACTTC. It specifies CRDRGRRYEQYF. The chain couples TRBV29-1 to TRBJ2-7; 10 nucleotides agree with TRBD1. CDR1 is SQVTM, CDR2 ANQGSEA, per germline. The CDR3 loop spans 12 amino acids.

The chain's CDR3 is CASSEDRGTYNEQFF. The CDR3 nucleotides read TGTGCCAGCAGTGAGGACAGGGGAACCTACAATGAGCAGTTCTTC. This sequence joins TRBV2 and TRBJ2-1; 9 nucleotides agree with TRBD1. Germline values: CDR1 SNHLY, CDR2 FYNNEI. After removal of 3 bases from V and 2 bases from J, the junction contained 2 bases not matched to a gene. The CDR3 length is 15 residues.

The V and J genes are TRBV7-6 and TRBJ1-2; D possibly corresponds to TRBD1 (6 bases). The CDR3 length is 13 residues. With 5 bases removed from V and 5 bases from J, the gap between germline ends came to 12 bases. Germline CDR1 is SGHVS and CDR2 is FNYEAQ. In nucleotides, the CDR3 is TGTGCCAGCAGCCCTGACAGGCAGTATGGCTACACCTTC. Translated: CASSPDRQYGYTF.

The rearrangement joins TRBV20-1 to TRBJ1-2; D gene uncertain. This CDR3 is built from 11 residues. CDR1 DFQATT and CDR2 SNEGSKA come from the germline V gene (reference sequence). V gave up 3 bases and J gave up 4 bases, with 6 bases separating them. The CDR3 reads CSASQSYGYTF. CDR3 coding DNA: TGCAGTGCTAGCCAATCCTATGGCTACACCTTC.

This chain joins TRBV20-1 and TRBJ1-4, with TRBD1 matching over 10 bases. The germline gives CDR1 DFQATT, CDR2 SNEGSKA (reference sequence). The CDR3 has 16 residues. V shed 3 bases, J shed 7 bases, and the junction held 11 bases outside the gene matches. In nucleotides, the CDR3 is TGCAGTGCTAGTTGGACAGGGGGAGTAGTAAGTGAAAAACTGTTTTTT. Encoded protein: CSASWTGGVVSEKLFF.

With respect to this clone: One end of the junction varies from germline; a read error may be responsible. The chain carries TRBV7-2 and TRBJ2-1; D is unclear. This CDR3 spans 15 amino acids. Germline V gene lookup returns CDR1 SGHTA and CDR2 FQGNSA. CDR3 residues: CASSFGGASNNEQFF. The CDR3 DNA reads TGTGCCAGCAGCTTCGGCGGCGCCTCCAACAATGAGCAGTTCTTC.

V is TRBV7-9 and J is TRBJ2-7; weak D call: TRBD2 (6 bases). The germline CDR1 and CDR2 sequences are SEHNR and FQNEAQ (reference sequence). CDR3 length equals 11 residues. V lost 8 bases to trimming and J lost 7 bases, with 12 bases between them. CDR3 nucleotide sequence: TGTGCCAGCGAACAACGGGGGGAGCAGTACTTC. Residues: CASEQRGEQYF.

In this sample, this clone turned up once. Here the CDR3 DNA reads TGTGCCAGCAGCCCAAGCCCCTACGAGCAGTACTTC. The encoded protein is CASSPSPYEQYF. J is TRBJ2-7 and V is TRBV12-3 or TRBV12-4; D ambiguous. V lost 6 bases and J 2 bases, leaving 8 bases between the germline ends. This CDR3 has 12 residues.

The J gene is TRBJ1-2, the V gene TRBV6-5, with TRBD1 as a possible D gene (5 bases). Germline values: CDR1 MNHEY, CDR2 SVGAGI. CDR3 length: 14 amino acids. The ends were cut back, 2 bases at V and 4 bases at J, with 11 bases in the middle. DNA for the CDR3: TGTGCCAGCAGTTACACTCAGGGAGGCTATGGCTACACCTTC. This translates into CASSYTQGGYGYTF.

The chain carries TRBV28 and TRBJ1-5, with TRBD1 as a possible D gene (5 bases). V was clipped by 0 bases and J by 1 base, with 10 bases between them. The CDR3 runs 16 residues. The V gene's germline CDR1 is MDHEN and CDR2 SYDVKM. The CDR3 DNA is TGTGCCAGCAGTTTATGGGCCGGGGGAAGCAATCAGCCCCAGCATTTT. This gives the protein CASSLWAGGSNQPQHF.

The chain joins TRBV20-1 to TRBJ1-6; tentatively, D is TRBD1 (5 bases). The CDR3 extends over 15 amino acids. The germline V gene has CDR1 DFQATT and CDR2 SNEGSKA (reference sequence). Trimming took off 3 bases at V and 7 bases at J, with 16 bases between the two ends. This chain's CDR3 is CSASLAGYENSPLHF. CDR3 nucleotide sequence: TGCAGTGCTAGTCTTGCAGGGTATGAAAATTCACCCCTCCACTTT.

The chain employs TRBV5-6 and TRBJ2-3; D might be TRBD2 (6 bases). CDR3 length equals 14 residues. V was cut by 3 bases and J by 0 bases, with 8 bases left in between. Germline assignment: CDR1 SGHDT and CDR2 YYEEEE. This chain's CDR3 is CASSSSGSTDTQYF. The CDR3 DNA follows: TGTGCCAGCAGCTCAAGCGGGAGCACAGATACGCAGTATTTT.

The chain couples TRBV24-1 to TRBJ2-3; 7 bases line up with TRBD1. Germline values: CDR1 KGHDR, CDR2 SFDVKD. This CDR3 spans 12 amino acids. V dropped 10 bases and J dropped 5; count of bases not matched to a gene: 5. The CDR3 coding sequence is TGTGCCACTAAGGGGGCTGGAGATACGCAGTATTTT. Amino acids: CATKGAGDTQYF.

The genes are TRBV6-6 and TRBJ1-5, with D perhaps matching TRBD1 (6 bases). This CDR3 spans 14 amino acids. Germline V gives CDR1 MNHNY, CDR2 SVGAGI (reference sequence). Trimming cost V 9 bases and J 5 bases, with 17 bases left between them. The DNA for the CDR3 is TGTGCCAGTTGCGACAGAGGGGGAGATCAGCCCCAGCATTTT. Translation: CASCDRGGDQPQHF.

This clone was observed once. Written as DNA, the CDR3 is TGTGCCAGCAGTCGCGGACAGTCCTACGAGCAGTACTTC. It is translated as CASSRGQSYEQYF. The chain recombines TRBV28 with TRBJ2-7, with D tentatively TRBD1 (6 bases). V lost 5 bases and J 1 base, leaving 9 bases between the germline ends. The CDR3 covers 13 residues. Germline V lookup: CDR1 MDHEN, CDR2 SYDVKM.